Reported below is one TCR beta chain. No antigen is known for it. No base quality values were provided; no much bigger clone lies one nucleotide off. Library construction relied on the immunoSEQ multiplex PCR assay. The TCRbeta CDR3 region and adjacent sequences were amplified and sequenced from pancreatic genomic DNA. The original pipeline was this. Repertoire diversity was assessed as a mean normalized Shannon-Wiener index, and productive clonality and productive rearrangement counts were also measured. Control and chronic pancreatitis repertoire metrics were compared by means of the nonparametric Mann-Whitney U test. Shared clonotypes were defined as CDR3beta sequences with identical amino acid composition and length across subjects. Imported from immuneACCESS, the table was reduced by TCRdb to in-frame sequences with V and J called. These copies leave out some clones; in studies compared against another copy, an unresolved V gene accounts for under half, and the cause of the remainder is not known. Clone size and the V and J calls come from that table; the DNA yielded D and trimming. This sample holds some 2,000 clones; roughly 80% were observed only once. Jointly, the top ten make up about 15% of the sample.

The sample is drawn from a study of immune characteristics of hereditary and idiopathic chronic pancreatitis. Regarding the complete study: Local pancreatic immune cells and TCRbeta repertoires were profiled in hereditary and idiopathic chronic pancreatitis and were compared with control organ donor pancreases. TCRbeta sequencing covered a few control pancreases, roughly 7 hereditary chronic pancreatitis pancreases and about six idiopathic chronic pancreatitis pancreases. Minimal in vitro experimental manipulation of pancreas-infiltrating T cells was the reason the gDNA-based approach was selected.

General findings and caveats noted by the study authors: Among about a dozen chronic pancreatitis patients, higher numbers of productive TCR rearrangements went along with higher disease severity scores, showing a positive correlation. Compared with controls, TCRbeta repertoire diversity was significantly higher and clonality was lower in both chronic pancreatitis groups. Patient tissue was available only at the time of TPIAT, so disease duration differences may have influenced immune findings. Chronic pancreatitis caused by alcohol use was excluded from the study.

Pancreas tissue with chronic pancreatitis was obtained from patients having total pancreatectomy with islet autotransplantation (TPIAT). No known history of diabetes was present in the included chronic pancreatitis patients. Genomic DNA was extracted directly from bulk pancreas tissue, without T cell sorting, for TCRbeta sequencing. Idiopathic chronic pancreatitis patients had no particular identified cause of disease. At two US centers, pancreas tissues from patients and organ donors were collected on a consecutive basis. The sequencing sample was made of pancreas tissue with idiopathic chronic pancreatitis. What this sample's cell subset or site label stands for: chronic pancreatitis without an identified cause. The receptor comes from a human donor with chronic pancreatitis.

The sequenced DNA is TGTGCCAGTAGTCATTATTGGGCTGGTACGAACACCGGGGAGCTGTTTTTT. Its protein product is CASSHYWAGTNTGELFF. Rearrangement joined TRBV19 to TRBJ2-2; no D gene is confidently identified. From the cysteine up to the phenylalanine, the CDR3 has a length of 17 residues. Just the 51-base CDR3 DNA is kept, in frame starting at base 1. The germline V gene (reference sequence) supplies CDR1 LNHDA and CDR2 SQIVND. V is reduced by 5 bases and J by 0 bases, leaving a spacing of 16 bases between them.